The 10 T cell receptor beta chains below all came from one sample that was sequenced in a study of shared clonotypes between healthy human individuals (dated by TCRdb to about 2020). Receptors were amplified or captured by the immunoSEQ multiplex PCR assay. TCRdb took this table from immuneACCESS and kept in-frame rearrangements with V and J called. Such tables lack part of the clones; where checked against another copy, unresolved V genes explain under half of the gap, and the rest is unexplained. This sample is represented by approximately 530,000 clones; 90% to 97% of them were singletons. The ten largest clones represent approximately 0.06% of the sample. What was sequenced was naive CD4+ T cells sorted from blood. Interpreted using the paper, the cell subset or site label stands for: CD45RA+ positively selected. These receptors originate from a woman in her twenties or thirties in good health.

This sequence joins TRBV7-2 and TRBJ1-6; 9 nucleotides align to TRBD1. Trimming removed 3 bases from V and 1 base from J; junction bases left unmatched: 4. Germline V gene sequence: CDR1 SGHTA, CDR2 FQGNSA. CDR3 length equals 17 residues. CDR3 in DNA: TGTGCCAGCAGCTTGGGACAGGGCGGGTCCTATAATTCACCCCTCCACTTT. Its translation is CASSLGQGGSYNSPLHF.

The chain uses TRBV5-1 and TRBJ2-7; TRBD2 agrees at 10 bases. Trimming took 4 bases from V and 0 from J; bases not matched to a gene: 4. Germline lookup yields CDR1 SGHRS and CDR2 YFSETQ. CDR3 length: 15 amino acids. Here the CDR3 reads CASSVGTSDSYEQYF. CDR3 coding DNA: TGCGCCAGCAGCGTTGGGACTAGCGACTCCTACGAGCAGTACTTC.

This chain uses TRBV10-2 with TRBJ2-7, with 10 bases fitting TRBD2. V lost 3 bases, J lost 5 bases, and 4 bases stayed unmatched. The CDR3 is 14 amino acids. Germline-derived CDR1 and CDR2 are WSHSY and SAAADI. The CDR3 nucleotides are TGCGCCAGCAGTGACCCTAGCGGGAGCCACGAGCAGTACTTC. Residues: CASSDPSGSHEQYF.

The chain recombines TRBV29-1 with TRBJ2-1; 7 nucleotides agree with TRBD1. V dropped 3 bases and J dropped 4; count of bases not matched to a gene: 3. Germline V gene data show CDR1 as SQVTM and CDR2 as ANQGSEA. The CDR3 length is 13 residues. The CDR3 here is CSVDTGVYNEQFF. CDR3 coding DNA: TGCAGCGTTGATACAGGGGTTTACAATGAGCAGTTCTTC.

The V and J genes are TRBV7-9 and TRBJ1-3; D may be TRBD1 (5 bases). V lost 5 bases, J lost 3 bases, and 14 bases lay in between. This CDR3 region has 15 residues. Germline V gene lookup returns CDR1 SEHNR and CDR2 FQNEAQ (reference sequence). The CDR3 coding sequence is TGTGCCAGCAGCGCCTTCGGAGGGGTTGGAAACACCATATATTTT. This gives the protein CASSAFGGVGNTIYF.

V usage is TRBV5-3 and J usage is TRBJ2-2; the match to TRBD1 covers 7 bases. TRBV5-3 is labeled an ORF, and its function is uncertain. V gave up 8 bases and J gave up 4 bases; unmatched junction bases: 8. The CDR3 has 14 residues. This CDR3 reads CASSRAGGTGELFF. The CDR3 DNA reads TGTGCCAGCAGTAGGGCAGGGGGCACCGGGGAGCTGTTTTTT.

This clone was detected once. This chain connects TRBV27 to TRBJ2-1; 14 bases agree with TRBD2. The CDR3 covers 20 residues. Germline loops: CDR1 MNHEY, CDR2 SMNVEV (reference sequence). V shed 8 bases and J 4 bases; nucleotides not matched to a gene: 19. The CDR3 is CASVRRGLAGEVGFYNEQFF. DNA of the CDR3: TGTGCCAGCGTTCGTCGGGGACTAGCGGGAGAGGTGGGCTTTTACAATGAGCAGTTCTTC.

In DNA form, the CDR3 reads TGTGCCAGCAGCTTAGGGCCCGGGAGCACAGATACGCAGTATTTT. Its protein product is CASSLGPGSTDTQYF. The chain is built from TRBV11-2 and TRBJ2-3; D gene unclear. This CDR3 region has 15 residues. Germline V lookup: CDR1 SGHAT, CDR2 FQNNGV. V lost 1 base, J lost 0 bases, and 8 bases lay in between.

CDR3 region: CASSLGGSSSPLHF. The CDR3 DNA reads as TGCGCCAGCAGCTTGGGGGGTAGTAGCTCACCCCTCCACTTT. V gene TRBV5-1 combines with J gene TRBJ1-6; D ambiguous. The length of the CDR3 is 14 residues. With 0 bases removed from V and 10 bases from J, the gap between germline ends came to 11 bases. Germline CDR1 SGHRS, CDR2 YFSETQ.

The chain recombines TRBV5-1 with TRBJ2-6; D is undetermined. The CDR3 has 15 residues. Trimming left V 5 bases short and J 2 bases short, with 11 bases between. Germline V lookup: CDR1 SGHRS, CDR2 YFSETQ. The CDR3 nucleotides read TGCGCCAGCAGAGCCCAGCTTCCTGGGGCCAACGTCCTGACTTTC. Protein sequence: CASRAQLPGANVLTF.